The rows below give T cell receptor beta chains drawn from one sample of a study of lymphopenia after photon versus proton radiotherapy. Generated by immunoSEQ multiplex PCR, the TCRdb table keeps only in-frame clones and is missing some. Counted here are tens of thousands of clones, more than 85% occurring once; the ten biggest clones make up about 20%. This sample comprised peripheral blood, obtained from a patient treated with photon-based radiotherapy. All receptors come from a woman aged 40 to 55 with cholangiocarcinoma. CDR3s include the opening cysteine and the closing phenylalanine or tryptophan.

CASRRITGRAEAFF TRBJ1-1 TRBV2
CASSLYGSPEQFF TRBJ2-1 TRBV28
CASSITSGGASSYNEQFF TRBJ2-1 TRBV19
CASSRTHLRDRNTEAFF TRBJ1-1 TRBV27
CASSLRGGELFF TRBJ2-2 TRBV11-3
CASSRDRATGELFF TRBJ2-2 TRBV7-3
CASSPFPDRVGEQYF TRBJ2-7 TRBV18
CASSAPGSSYNEQFF TRBJ2-1 TRBV9
CASRAGGGSYNEQFF TRBJ2-1 TRBV2
CASSSRTTGMGYTF TRBJ1-2 TRBV6-5
CASRDLVDTQYF TRBJ2-3 TRBV6-1
CASSSLSTDTQYF TRBJ2-3 TRBV9
CASSLTGGPQGNTIYF TRBJ1-3 TRBV7-2
CASSALLGLAGSYNEQFF TRBJ2-1 TRBV28
CAWSADRQGYGYTF TRBJ1-2 TRBV30
CASSLGVGGNGYTF TRBJ1-2 TRBV27
CASSLRQGSDEQYF TRBJ2-7 TRBV27
CSVELAGVYEQFF TRBJ2-1 TRBV29-1
CASSPTGGAPGNTIYF TRBJ1-3 TRBV28
CASSLTLGVVYGYTF TRBJ1-2 TRBV7-9
CASRTRSTGELFF TRBJ2-2 TRBV6-5
CAWSVRQEDYTF TRBJ1-2 TRBV30
CASSSARENEQFF TRBJ2-1 TRBV7-7
CASSLNSNQPQHF TRBJ1-5 TRBV11-2
CASSQPGLAANEQFF TRBJ2-1 TRBV6-5
CASSVAFQSGYTF TRBJ1-2 TRBV9
CASSGGENSPLHF TRBJ1-6 TRBV9
CAARTGLAYGYTF TRBJ1-2 TRBV6-1
CASSSRESGLYGYTF TRBJ1-2 TRBV19
CASSVEVGLGAKNIQYF TRBJ2-4 TRBV9
CASSDRAYGYTF TRBJ1-2 TRBV19
CASRQEGLAFNEQFF TRBJ2-1 TRBV5-4
CASSLKLAPDTQYF TRBJ2-3 TRBV5-4
CASSRREGDNEQFF TRBJ2-1 TRBV7-9
CASSPLPPQRVQETQYF TRBJ2-5 TRBV11-2
CASSLVGPSTDTQYF TRBJ2-3 TRBV5-1
CASSLEGREGEKLFF TRBJ1-4 TRBV9
CASNRSPGQVNQPQHF TRBJ1-5 TRBV19
CAWTGGSSMDTQYF TRBJ2-3 TRBV30
CAISAGRSDYGYTF TRBJ1-2 TRBV10-3
CASSIPGTYEQYF TRBJ2-7 TRBV7-9
CASSSRGRGETQYF TRBJ2-5 TRBV27
CASSQSRSAYNEKLFF TRBJ1-4 TRBV16
CASSPEQDTTGELFF TRBJ2-2 TRBV18
CASSPTGVVYEQYF TRBJ2-7 TRBV28
CASSVEPLGTGELFF TRBJ2-2 TRBV9
CASSIGYQGGSSNQPQHF TRBJ1-5 TRBV19
CASRLEAGGNQPQHF TRBJ1-5 TRBV5-1
CASRGVDTQYF TRBJ2-3 TRBV19